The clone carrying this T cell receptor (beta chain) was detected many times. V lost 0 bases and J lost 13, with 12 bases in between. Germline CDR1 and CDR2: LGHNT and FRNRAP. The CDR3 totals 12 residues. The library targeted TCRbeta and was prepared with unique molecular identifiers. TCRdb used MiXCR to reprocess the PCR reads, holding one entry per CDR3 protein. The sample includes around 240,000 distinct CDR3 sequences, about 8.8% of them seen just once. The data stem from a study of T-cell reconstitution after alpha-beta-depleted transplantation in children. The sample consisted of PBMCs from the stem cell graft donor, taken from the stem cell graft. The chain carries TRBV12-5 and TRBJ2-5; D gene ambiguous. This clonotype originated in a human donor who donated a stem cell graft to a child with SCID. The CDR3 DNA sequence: TGTGCTAGTGGTTTGGTAGGGAAGAGGCTGTACTTC. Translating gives CASGLVGKRLYF.